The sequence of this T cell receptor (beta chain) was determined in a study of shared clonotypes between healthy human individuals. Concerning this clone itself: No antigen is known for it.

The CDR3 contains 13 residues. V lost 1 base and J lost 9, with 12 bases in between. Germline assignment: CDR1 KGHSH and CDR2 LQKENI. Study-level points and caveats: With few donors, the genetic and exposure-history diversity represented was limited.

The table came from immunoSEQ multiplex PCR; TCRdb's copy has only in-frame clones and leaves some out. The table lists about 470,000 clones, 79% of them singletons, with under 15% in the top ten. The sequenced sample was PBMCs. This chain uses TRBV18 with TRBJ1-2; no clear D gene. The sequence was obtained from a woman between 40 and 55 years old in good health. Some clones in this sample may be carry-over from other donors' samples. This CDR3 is CASSPLELASYTF. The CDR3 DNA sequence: TGTGCCAGCTCACCACTGGAACTCGCTAGCTACACCTTC.